This TCR beta chain was identified in a study of shared clonotypes between healthy human individuals. Whole-study results and caveats: It was expected that sequencing depth would affect clonotype sharing among donors.

CDR1 is SGHRS and CDR2 is YFSETQ in the germline V gene. The CDR3 length is 16 residues. The V gene lost 0 bases and the J gene lost 1 base, with 10 bases spanning the gap. As concerns this clone: Its antigen is unidentified. Other DNA sequences in the sample encode the same CDR3.

The repertoire was sequenced with immunoSEQ multiplex PCR; TCRdb's copy has only in-frame clones and lacks some. The table has 2 million to 2.5 million clones, around 95% seen once. This clonotype originated in a man between 18 and 29 years old in good health. The sequenced sample was naive CD4+ T cells sorted from blood. This sample's subset: CD45RA+ positively selected. The chain combines TRBV5-1 with TRBJ2-2, with D possibly TRBD1 on 5 matching bases. CDR3 protein: CASSLARGQNTGELFF. CDR3 bases: TGCGCCAGCAGCTTGGCTAGAGGACAGAACACCGGGGAGCTGTTTTTT.